This T cell receptor (beta chain) was observed in a study of blood T cell repertoires in COVID-19. Across the study: Acute and convalescent COVID-19 specimens originated in the United States, Italy and Spain. PBMCs, B-cell-depleted T cells, or T cells were the source of the cDNA or gDNA that made up the material.

The germline V gene has CDR1 SGHAT and CDR2 FQNNGV. V was pared by 3 bases and J by 4 bases, with 10 bases of the junction left unmatched. The CDR3 runs to 18 residues. Some clones are missing from TCRdb's copy, which holds only in-frame ones; the method was immunoSEQ multiplex PCR. Of about 460,000 clones detected, 80% to 90% appear once; the ten largest clones hold approximately 8%. Participants were placed into cohorts based on the clinical history they reported. J is TRBJ2-2 and V is TRBV11-2; 11 positions agree with TRBD1. The receptor comes from a woman aged 55-69 years who had recovered from COVID-19. Sequencing input: PBMCs or T cells enriched from blood (not recorded which). CDR3 sequence reads: CASSFLLGGTGGTGELFF. Here the CDR3 DNA reads TGTGCCAGCAGCTTCTTATTAGGGGGGACAGGGGGCACCGGGGAGCTGTTTTTT.